These 9 T cell receptor beta chains originate from one sample sequenced in a study of blood T cells in healthy people across ages. The use of a sample-barcoded 5' primer and a J-beta primer mix characterized a second PCR of roughly 6 to 12 cycles. MiXCR was run by TCRdb on the 5' RACE reads, yielding one entry per CDR3 protein. The sample shows roughly 1,500,000 distinct CDR3 sequences, roughly a third of them seen only once. Sequences were obtained from blood. The source of these receptors is a woman in her 30s in good health.

V gene TRBV14 combines with J gene TRBJ1-2; D perhaps matches TRBD1 (6 bases). This CDR3 is built from 13 residues. V dropped 1 base and J dropped 7 bases, with 10 bases sitting between them. CDR1 is SGHDN, CDR2 FVKESK, per germline. The CDR3 bases are TGTGCCAGCAGCCAAGGCAGGGGAGCTGGCTACACCTTC. Its translation: CASSQGRGAGYTF. Drawing the rest from reference TRBV14 and TRBJ1-2, the complete variable domain is EAGVTQFPSHSVIEKGQTVTLRCDPISGHDNLYWYRRVMGKEIKFLLHFVKESKQDESGMPNNRFLAERTGGTYSTLKVQPAELEDSGVYFCASSQGRGAGYTFGSGTRLTVV.

The chain recombines TRBV20-1 with TRBJ2-7; D remains unclear. Germline assignment: CDR1 DFQATT and CDR2 SNEGSKA (reference sequence). Trimming cost V 4 bases and J 0 bases, with 13 bases left between them. This CDR3 is built from 14 residues. As DNA, the CDR3 is TGCAGTGCTATCGACGACGGAAGCTCCTACGAGCAGTACTTC. Protein product: CSAIDDGSSYEQYF.

This clonotype was observed a handful of times. The rearrangement links TRBV29-1 to TRBJ2-5, with D tentatively TRBD1 (6 bases). CDR1 and CDR2 from the germline V gene are SQVTM and ANQGSEA. The CDR3 has 14 amino acids. V dropped 6 bases and J dropped 4 bases, with 18 bases sitting between them. The CDR3 spells CSVEVVGGRETQYF. For the CDR3, the DNA is TGCAGCGTGGAGGTCGTTGGGGGCCGAGAGACCCAGTACTTC.

This clonotype has just a few counts. The chain couples TRBV12-3 or TRBV12-4 to TRBJ2-3; TRBD2 agrees at 16 bases. The CDR3 consists of 18 residues. V gave up 4 bases and J gave up 5 bases; unmatched junction bases: 9. CDR3 protein: CASSSGTSGGAVRDTQYF. The CDR3 nucleotides are TGTGCCAGCAGTTCCGGGACTAGCGGGGGGGCGGTCAGAGATACGCAGTATTTT.

This clonotype turned up a few times. This chain connects TRBV7-9 to TRBJ1-5; D is possibly TRBD1 (6 bases). The CDR3 runs 15 residues. In germline, CDR1 is SEHNR, CDR2 FQNEAQ (reference sequence). Between the trimmed V and J ends, which lost 1 base and 5 bases, there was a span of 12 bases. In nucleotides, the CDR3 is TGTGCCAGCAGCTTAGGTTGGGGGGCTGATCAGCCCCAGCATTTT. Protein: CASSLGWGADQPQHF.

J is TRBJ2-7 and V is TRBV27, with 7 positions matching TRBD1. The CDR3 totals 16 residues. The germline CDR1 and CDR2 sequences are MNHEY and SMNVEV (reference sequence). The J segment lost 0 bases and the V segment lost 5 bases, leaving 10 bases of the junction unmatched. The CDR3: CASSPQGDGASYEQYF. The CDR3 bases are TGTGCCAGCAGTCCTCAGGGGGACGGGGCCTCCTACGAGCAGTACTTC.

The V gene is TRBV12-3 or TRBV12-4, the J gene TRBJ1-2, with D unresolved. Trimming left V 2 bases short and J 5 bases short, with 18 bases between. This CDR3 region has 16 residues. CDR3 sequence: CASSLSTARVYYGYTF. For the CDR3, the DNA is TGTGCCAGCAGTTTATCGACGGCGCGGGTGTATTATGGCTACACCTTC.

The chain employs TRBV9 and TRBJ2-3, with unresolved D. In germline, CDR1 is SGDLS, CDR2 YYNGEE. The CDR3 has 14 amino acids. V lost 4 bases and J lost 4, with 13 bases in between. The CDR3 region is CASSPSYSADTQYF. DNA of the CDR3: TGTGCCAGCAGCCCTTCATACTCTGCAGATACGCAGTATTTT.

This chain links TRBV15 with TRBJ2-1, with a tentative D call TRBD1 (6 bases). V lost 7 bases, J lost 7 bases, and 17 bases lay in between. The CDR3 totals 14 residues. In germline, CDR1 is LNHNV, CDR2 YYDKDF (reference sequence). The CDR3 bases are TGTGCCACCACAGAGGGGGAAACTAGAAATGAGCAGTTCTTC. Protein: CATTEGETRNEQFF.